This TCR beta chain was identified during a study of graft-versus-host responses after intestinal transplantation. Germline CDR1 is SGHRS and CDR2 is YFSETQ. V shed 1 base and J 2 bases; nucleotides not matched to a gene: 4. The CDR3 length is 15 residues. The assay was immunoSEQ multiplex PCR, and TCRdb's table has in-frame clones only and misses some. The sample lists roughly 92,000 clones, 90% occurring once. Of note for this clone: Its matching antigen is unknown.

The material was unstimulated CD4+ T cells sorted from spleen or lymph node cells, obtained before intestinal transplant. V usage is TRBV5-1 and J usage is TRBJ2-5; 8 bases agree with TRBD2. This TCR came from a human donor who received an intestinal transplant. The CDR3: CASSLQAGGQETQYF. The CDR3 DNA is TGCGCCAGCAGCTTGCAGGCGGGGGGACAAGAGACCCAGTACTTC.